This T cell receptor (beta chain) was observed in a study of neurological immune-mediated disorders. In its sample, this clonotype was seen many times. Looked up from germline, CDR1 is ENHRY and CDR2 is SYGVKD. The V gene end was trimmed by 2 bases and the J gene end by 7 bases; junction bases not matched to a gene: 15. The CDR3 is 18 residues long. As to time point: longitudinal time-point 2. TCRdb reprocessed the 5' RACE reads with MiXCR, giving one entry per CDR3 protein. This sample has about 80,000 distinct CDR3 sequences, with over 4.5% found just once. The chain couples TRBV10-3 to TRBJ2-1; 9 nucleotides agree with TRBD2. Sequences were obtained from PBMCs. The sequence came from a woman aged 55-69 years with multiple sclerosis. The CDR3 coding sequence is TGTGCCATCAGTGAGCCCTCTTCTGCGGGGACTAGCACGAATGAGCAGTTCTTC. It specifies CAISEPSSAGTSTNEQFF.